Listed here are 5 T cell receptor beta chains from one sample, sequenced in a study of control samples from healthy donors and cancer patients. Some clones are missing from TCRdb's copy, which holds only in-frame ones; the method was immunoSEQ multiplex PCR. The sample has approximately 100,000 clones; more than 85% are singletons. The specimen sequenced was blood. The receptor source for this set is a man younger than 45 in good health.

This clone has just one count. The rearrangement uses TRBV19 and TRBJ2-5; 7 bases line up with TRBD2. Germline CDR1 LNHDA, CDR2 SQIVND (reference sequence). V was pared by 0 bases and J by 6 bases, with 7 bases of the junction left unmatched. The CDR3 has 15 residues. Here the CDR3 DNA reads TGTGCCAGTAGTATAGAAAGCGCGGGGGTAAAGACCCAGTACTTC. Its translation is CASSIESAGVKTQYF. Using reference TRBV19 and TRBJ2-5 for the parts outside the CDR3, the full variable domain is DGGITQSPKYLFRKEGQNVTLSCEQNLNHDAMYWYRQDPGQGLRLIYYSQIVNDFQKGDIAEGYSVSREKKESFPLTVTSAQKNPTAFYLCASSIESAGVKTQYFGPGTRLLVL.

V usage is TRBV7-9 and J usage is TRBJ1-5; TRBD1 matches 7 bases. The CDR3 sequence is 12 residues long. Looked up from germline, CDR1 is SEHNR and CDR2 is FQNEAQ (reference sequence). After removal of 5 bases from V and 10 bases from J, the junction contained 5 bases not matched to a gene. The CDR3 DNA reads as TGTGCCAGCAGCCCGGGACAGCCCCCCCAGCATTTT. It specifies CASSPGQPPQHF.

The chain combines TRBV28 with TRBJ2-1; tentatively, D is TRBD1 (5 bases). The V end was cut by 5 bases, the J end by 5 bases, with 13 bases between. From germline, CDR1 is MDHEN and CDR2 SYDVKM. CDR3 length: 14 amino acids. The CDR3 sequence is CASSVDTWDNEQFF. CDR3 in DNA: TGTGCCAGCAGTGTGGACACTTGGGACAATGAGCAGTTCTTC.

This chain joins TRBV7-9 and TRBJ2-5, with 9 bases fitting TRBD2. Germline V gene lookup returns CDR1 SEHNR and CDR2 FQNEAQ (reference sequence). V lost 1 base and J lost 2; bases outside the gene matches: 5. The CDR3 is made up of 16 amino acids. The CDR3 reads CASSLVVTSGQETQYF. The CDR3 DNA sequence: TGTGCCAGCAGCTTAGTTGTGACTAGCGGTCAAGAGACCCAGTACTTC.

The chain couples TRBV2 to TRBJ1-5; 10 bases agree with TRBD1. The CDR3 length is 13 residues. Trimming at V came to 8 bases and at J to 6 bases, leaving 4 bases not matched to a gene. Germline V CDR1 and CDR2: SNHLY, FYNNEI. The CDR3 is CASRTGGRQPQHF. In DNA, the CDR3 is TGTGCCAGCCGGACAGGGGGTCGTCAGCCCCAGCATTTT. The whole variable domain, remainder taken from reference TRBV2 and TRBJ1-5, is EPEVTQTPSHQVTQMGQEVILRCVPISNHLYFYWYRQILGQKVEFLVSFYNNEISEKSEIFDDQFSVERPDGSNFTLKIRSTKLEDSAMYFCASRTGGRQPQHFGDGTRLSIL.